The 15 T cell receptor beta chains in this list originate from one sample, sequenced in a study of T-cell memory formation after mild COVID-19. TCRdb recomputed calls from the 5' RACE reads with MiXCR, one row per CDR3 protein. The table includes about 270,000 distinct CDR3 sequences, 15% to 20% detected once. The sample taken for sequencing was PBMCs or a T cell subset sorted from them (not recorded which). The receptors derive from a man in his late teens or twenties who had mild COVID-19 (a few samples of this study predate the infection). Cell type and time point are not known.

This clonotype occurred many times. V and J are TRBV5-1 and TRBJ2-3, with D uncertain. V was trimmed by 7 bases and J by 4 bases, leaving 10 bases between them. The CDR3 has 12 residues. The germline V gene has CDR1 SGHRS and CDR2 YFSETQ. CDR3 nucleotide sequence: TGCGCCAGCCGTGATCTCCCAGATACGCAGTATTTT. Its translation is CASRDLPDTQYF.

The chain carries TRBV6-6 and TRBJ2-6, with TRBD2 matching over 9 bases. Germline V lookup: CDR1 MNHNY, CDR2 SVGAGI (reference sequence). The length of the CDR3 is 22 residues. V lost 2 bases, J lost 0 bases, and 17 bases stayed unmatched. The CDR3 loop reads CASSYPTRAGGDRRSGANVLTF. In nucleotides, the CDR3 is TGTGCCAGCAGTTACCCTACCCGGGCGGGGGGGGACCGTCGCTCTGGGGCCAACGTCCTGACTTTC.

V usage is TRBV11-2 and J usage is TRBJ2-1; 11 bases fit TRBD2. CDR1 is SGHAT and CDR2 is FQNNGV in the germline V gene. V shed 5 bases and J 9 bases; nucleotides not matched to a gene: 6. The CDR3 length is 14 residues. The CDR3 DNA follows: TGTGCCAGCAGCCCTAGCGGGGGGTCCACTGAGCAGTTCTTC. As protein: CASSPSGGSTEQFF. Combining the CDR3 with reference TRBV11-2 and TRBJ2-1 gives the whole variable domain EAGVAQSPRYKIIEKRQSVAFWCNPISGHATLYWYQQILGQGPKLLIQFQNNGVVDDSQLPKDRFSAERLKGVDSTLKIQPAKLEDSAVYLCASSPSGGSTEQFFGPGTRLTVL.

The CDR3 nucleotides are TGTGCCAGCAGCCGACAGGGGGTTGAAGCTTTCTTT. Translated: CASSRQGVEAFF. The gene calls are TRBV7-9 and TRBJ1-1, with 9 bases matching TRBD1. Per the germline V gene, CDR1 is SEHNR and CDR2 is FQNEAQ (reference sequence). The V segment lost 5 bases and the J segment 7 bases; nucleotides outside the gene matches: 2. The CDR3 covers 12 residues.

This clonotype was recorded a few times. This sequence joins TRBV9 and TRBJ2-3; D is perhaps TRBD1 or TRBD2 (5 bases each). The germline V gene has CDR1 SGDLS and CDR2 YYNGEE. The ends were cut back, 3 bases at V and 6 bases at J, with 17 bases in the middle. The CDR3 loop spans 15 amino acids. CDR3 DNA sequence: TGTGCCAGCAGCGCCTCCGGGGCCCTAAGGGATACGCAGTATTTT. It codes for CASSASGALRDTQYF.

The chain couples TRBV6-5 to TRBJ1-6; 9 positions agree with TRBD1. V dropped 7 bases and J dropped 8; count of bases not matched to a gene: 6. Germline V gene sequence: CDR1 MNHEY, CDR2 SVGAGI. This CDR3 has 14 residues. The CDR3, as DNA: TGTGCCAGCACCTGGACAGGGGAGGATTCACCCCTCCACTTT. Its translation is CASTWTGEDSPLHF.

This clonotype has just a few counts. The gene calls are TRBV3-1 and TRBJ2-1, with 10 bases identical to TRBD1. CDR1 is LGHDT and CDR2 is YNNKEL in the germline V gene (reference sequence). The CDR3 length is 15 residues. With V trimmed by 4 bases and J by 8 bases, 8 bases remained unmatched. DNA for the CDR3: TGTGCCAGCAGCCGACAGGGGGCGAATCAGGATGAGCAGTTCTTC. Translation gives CASSRQGANQDEQFF.

The chain employs TRBV9 and TRBJ2-2, with 8 bases that match TRBD2. Germline CDR1 reads SGDLS; CDR2 reads YYNGEE. The CDR3 covers 16 residues. The ends lost 0 bases at V and 6 bases at J; junction bases unmatched: 7. Here the CDR3 reads CASSVGFSGASGELFF. The CDR3, as DNA: TGTGCCAGCAGCGTAGGGTTTAGCGGGGCCTCCGGGGAGCTGTTTTTT.

A few counts support this clonotype. The chain couples TRBV11-2 to TRBJ2-7; 9 nucleotides align to TRBD2. The CDR3 has 16 amino acids. The junction had 10 bases not matched to a gene; V was cut back by 5 bases and J by 2 bases. Germline V gives CDR1 SGHAT, CDR2 FQNNGV. CDR3 in DNA: TGTGCCAGCAGCCCCCGAATTAGCGGGGGCCCCTACGAGCAGTACTTC. Protein sequence: CASSPRISGGPYEQYF.

The chain links TRBV28 to TRBJ2-7; D unresolved. V was cut by 10 bases and J by 2 bases, with 15 bases left in between. The CDR3 is made up of 13 amino acids. Germline V gene lookup returns CDR1 MDHEN and CDR2 SYDVKM. CDR3 nucleotides: TGTGCCATCTCGGACGGCGGAACCTACGAGCAGTACTTC. This sequence encodes CAISDGGTYEQYF.

This clonotype was picked up a small number of times. J is TRBJ1-5 and V is TRBV4-1; 9 bases are a match to TRBD1. J lost 4 bases, V lost 3 bases, and 10 bases had no gene match. The germline CDR1 and CDR2 sequences are MGHRA and YSYEKL. The CDR3 loop spans 17 amino acids. This CDR3 reads CASSHPGQGFGNQPQHF. The CDR3 DNA follows: TGCGCCAGCAGCCATCCGGGACAGGGATTCGGGAATCAGCCCCAGCATTTT.

The rearrangement links TRBV6-2 or TRBV6-3 to TRBJ2-3, with TRBD2 identical over 8 bases. CDR3 length: 14 amino acids. V lost 7 bases to trimming and J lost 3 bases; unmatched junction nucleotides: 6. Germline V lookup: CDR1 MNHEY, CDR2 SVGEGT. The CDR3 sequence is CASTLAGSTDTQYF. The CDR3 nucleotides are TGTGCCAGCACGCTAGCGGGTTCGACAGATACGCAGTATTTT.

The rearrangement links TRBV7-3 to TRBJ1-2, with D perhaps TRBD1 (6 bases). CDR1 and CDR2 from the germline V gene are SGHTA and FQGTGA. Deletions cut 5 bases from V and 7 bases from J, with 23 bases between. CDR3 size: 16 residues. CDR3 sequence reads: CASSAKGDSPGTGYTF. The CDR3 coding sequence is TGTGCCAGCAGCGCCAAGGGGGACTCACCCGGGACTGGCTACACCTTC. Full variable domain (outside the CDR3, taken from reference TRBV7-3 and TRBJ1-2): GAGVSQTPSNKVTEKGKYVELRCDPISGHTALYWYRQSLGQGPEFLIYFQGTGAADDSGLPNDRFFAVRPEGSVSTLKIQRTERGDSAVYLCASSAKGDSPGTGYTFGSGTRLTVV.

The table lists this clonotype with many counts. V usage is TRBV7-9 and J usage is TRBJ2-7; D possibly uses TRBD1 or TRBD2 (6 bases each). The CDR3 runs 14 residues. Germline lookup yields CDR1 SEHNR and CDR2 FQNEAQ (reference sequence). Trimming removed 5 bases at V and 2 bases at J, with 13 bases between. CDR3 region: CASSPRGVAYEQYF. The CDR3 DNA reads as TGTGCCAGCAGCCCTAGGGGGGTGGCCTACGAGCAGTACTTC.

The V gene is TRBV25-1, the J gene TRBJ2-2; 7 nucleotides agree with TRBD1. V dropped 1 base and J dropped 3; count of bases not matched to a gene: 5. CDR3 length: 16 amino acids. Germline loops: CDR1 MGHDK, CDR2 SYGVNS. CDR3 in DNA: TGTGCCAGCAGTGAATTAGGGGGCGCTGACACCGGGGAGCTGTTTTTT. Its protein product is CASSELGGADTGELFF.